A selection of T cell receptor beta chains follows, all from one sample in a study of post-analysis software for immune sequencing data. TCRdb redid the calling of the PCR reads with MiXCR, one entry per CDR3 protein. The data hold about 540,000 distinct CDR3 sequences, with approximately 34% observed a single time. The sample comprised blood. The receptors shown here come from a girl aged 2-17 years with multiple sclerosis. Both conserved end residues are part of each CDR3. The D gene is left open where the match is weak. A row's size may be missing; if present it is once, few, many or a size class.

J	V	size	D	length	DNA	CDR3
TRBJ2-3	TRBV6-1	few	NA	13	TGTGCCAGCGTGGGGACCAACACAGATACGCAGTATTTT	CASVGTNTDTQYF
TRBJ1-2	TRBV12-3/TRBV12-4	few	NA	11	TGTGCCAGCAGTCGGTTCTATGGCTACACCTTC	CASSRFYGYTF
TRBJ2-3	TRBV7-9	few	NA	14	TGTGCCAGCAGGGCCGGGACCGGCGCAGATACGCAGTATTTT	CASRAGTGADTQYF
TRBJ2-3	TRBV12-3/TRBV12-4	many	NA	11	TGTGCCAGCAGTTCGGAAGATACGCAGTATTTT	CASSSEDTQYF
TRBJ1-2	TRBV3-1	few	TRBD1	17	TGTGCCAGCAGCCAAAACGACAGGGATGGGGTTCGATATGGCTACACCTTC	CASSQNDRDGVRYGYTF
TRBJ2-1	TRBV10-3	few	NA	14	TGTGCCACCGCCGACAGCAGCTCCTACAATGAGCAGTTCTTC	CATADSSSYNEQFF
TRBJ2-3	TRBV6-1	NA	NA	16	TGTGCCAGCAGCGACGGGGGACTCCAACGTGGAGATACGCAGTATTTT	CASSDGGLQRGDTQYF
TRBJ1-1	TRBV3-1	NA	NA	15	TGTGCCAGCAGCCAAGTTCTGAGGGCGAACACTGAAGCTTTCTTT	CASSQVLRANTEAFF
TRBJ2-7	TRBV6-5	few	TRBD1	15	TGTGCCAGCAGTTACTCGGGGGACAGAACCTACGAGCAGTACTTC	CASSYSGDRTYEQYF
TRBJ2-3	TRBV6-1	few	TRBD2	14	TGTGCCAGCACCCTAGCGGTGTTTCGAGGTACGCAGTATTTT	CASTLAVFRGTQYF
TRBJ2-1	TRBV20-1	few	TRBD2	11	TGCAGTGCTAGGGGGGGGAATGAGCAGTTCTTC	CSARGGNEQFF
TRBJ2-2	TRBV3-1	NA	TRBD1	17	TGTGCCAGCAGGCCAAGAGGCGACAGGGGGAACACCGGGGAGCTGTTTTTT	CASRPRGDRGNTGELFF
TRBJ2-1	TRBV11-2	few	NA	18	TGTGCCAGCAGCTTAGGTTCGTCCACTAGCCGATTTTACAATGAGCAGTTCTTC	CASSLGSSTSRFYNEQFF
TRBJ1-6	TRBV7-8	NA	NA	17	TGTGCCAGCAGCTTAAGTGGGAGGGCAGTCCGCAATTCACCCCTCCACTTT	CASSLSGRAVRNSPLHF
TRBJ1-1	TRBV29-1	NA	NA	13	TGCAGCGCCCTGGGTAGGATGAACACTGAAGCTTTCTTT	CSALGRMNTEAFF
TRBJ2-3	TRBV5-1	NA	TRBD1	15	TGCGCCAGCAGCGTAGACAGGGGGAGCACAGATACGCAGTATTTT	CASSVDRGSTDTQYF
TRBJ1-2	TRBV12-3/TRBV12-4	NA	NA	15	TGTGCCAGCACCGTCGCAGGGGTTTCGGGCTATGGCTACACCTTC	CASTVAGVSGYGYTF
TRBJ2-3	TRBV6-5	few	TRBD2	14	TGTGCCAGCAGGGAGCGGGGGGGCGTAGATACGCAGTATTTT	CASRERGGVDTQYF
TRBJ1-5	TRBV29-1	NA	NA	13	TGCAGCGTTGTTGTCGACAGAAGTCAGCCCCAGCATTTT	CSVVVDRSQPQHF
TRBJ2-1	TRBV20-1	NA	TRBD2	15	TGCAGTGCTAAGATAGCGGGGGGGCCGTACAATGAGCAGTTCTTC	CSAKIAGGPYNEQFF
TRBJ2-1	TRBV5-1	few	TRBD1	15	TGCGCCAGCAGTTTGAAACAGGGGGCATTACGTGAGCAGTTCTTC	CASSLKQGALREQFF
TRBJ1-6	TRBV20-1	NA	NA	15	TGCAGTGCTACCGCGATAGAGGGGGGTCGTTCACCCCTCCACTTT	CSATAIEGGRSPLHF
TRBJ2-3	TRBV12-3/TRBV12-4	NA	NA	14	TGTGCCAGCAGTTTCCCTCCTTTGTTAGATACGCAGTATTTT	CASSFPPLLDTQYF
TRBJ2-1	TRBV11-1	few	TRBD1	16	TGTGCCAGCAGCACCAACCGGGACAGGGTAGTCAATGAGCAGTTCTTC	CASSTNRDRVVNEQFF
TRBJ2-6	TRBV10-3	few	NA	15	TGTGCCATCAGTGCCGGAAGCTCTGGGGCCAACGTCCTGACTTTC	CAISAGSSGANVLTF
TRBJ1-2	TRBV6-6	few	TRBD1	14	TGTGCCAGCAGTTACCGGGACAGAGTTTATGGCTACACCTTC	CASSYRDRVYGYTF
TRBJ2-7	TRBV2	NA	NA	11	TGTGCCAGCAGTCCCGAGTACGAGCAGTACTTC	CASSPEYEQYF
TRBJ2-3	TRBV27	few	NA	12	TGTGCCAGCAGTCCCCCGTCCTATACGCAGTATTTT	CASSPPSYTQYF
TRBJ2-3	TRBV6-6	NA	TRBD2	17	TGTGCCAGCAGCAACGCAGAGCGGGGGGCGGGCACAGATACGCAGTATTTT	CASSNAERGAGTDTQYF
TRBJ2-1	TRBV12-3/TRBV12-4	many	NA	13	TGTGCCAGCAGTTTATCCAGGGACAATGAGCAGTTCTTC	CASSLSRDNEQFF
TRBJ2-7	TRBV6-6	NA	TRBD2	16	TGTGCCAGCAGTCCCCTCCCCCGGGAGGAGGTGGGCGAGCAGTACTTC	CASSPLPREEVGEQYF
TRBJ2-1	TRBV3-1	NA	NA	16	TGTGCCAGCAGCCAATGGGTAGGAGCTAGGAGCAATGAGCAGTTCTTC	CASSQWVGARSNEQFF
TRBJ1-6	TRBV5-1	NA	NA	17	TGCGCCAGCAGCTCGGGACATATGAGCTCCTATAATTCACCCCTCCACTTT	CASSSGHMSSYNSPLHF
TRBJ2-5	TRBV9	few	NA	18	TGTGCCAGCAGCGTAGAAAGTTCGCGAGTTCGCGGAGACAATGAGCAGTACTTC	CASSVESSRVRGDNEQYF
TRBJ2-3	TRBV9	NA	TRBD2	19	TGTGCCAGCAGCGTAGGCCGACTAGCGGGGGGCGATAGCACAGATACGCAGTATTTT	CASSVGRLAGGDSTDTQYF
TRBJ1-2	TRBV6-6	few	TRBD1	14	TGTGCCGGCAGTGACCAGGGGGGGGTTCGCGGCTACACCTTC	CAGSDQGGVRGYTF
TRBJ1-1	TRBV3-1	NA	NA	12	TGTGCCAGCAGCGAACCGAACACTGAAGCTTTCTTT	CASSEPNTEAFF
TRBJ2-1	TRBV5-1	NA	NA	13	TGCGCCAGCAGCTTGGCCGAGGGGCCTGAGCAGTTCTTC	CASSLAEGPEQFF
TRBJ2-3	TRBV3-1	NA	NA	15	TGTGCCAGCAGCCAGGGACCCACTCAACCAGATACGCAGTATTTT	CASSQGPTQPDTQYF
TRBJ2-5	TRBV9	NA	TRBD1	15	TGTGCCAGCAGCGTAGCTTCAGGGGGTGGTTATGAGCAGTACTTC	CASSVASGGGYEQYF
TRBJ2-1	TRBV29-1	NA	NA	10	TGCAGCGTTAGAAGCAATGAGCAGTTCTTC	CSVRSNEQFF
TRBJ2-3	TRBV6-1	many	TRBD2	17	TGTGCCAGCAGTGAAAGTATTAGCGGGGGTACCACAGATACGCAGTATTTT	CASSESISGGTTDTQYF
TRBJ2-1	TRBV24-1	NA	TRBD2	16	TGTGCCACCAGTGACCCCGGGACTAGCGGGTCCAATGAGCAGTTCTTC	CATSDPGTSGSNEQFF
TRBJ2-7	TRBV27	NA	NA	15	TGTGCCAGCACTGCCGGCGGAATGACCCTCTACGAGCAGTACTTC	CASTAGGMTLYEQYF
TRBJ2-5	TRBV29-1	many	NA	13	TGCAGCGCCAACCACGGAGCGATAGAGACCCAGTACTTC	CSANHGAIETQYF
TRBJ2-5	TRBV29-1	NA	TRBD2	15	TGCAGCGTTTCCCCGACTAGCGGGGGAATAGAGACCCAGTACTTC	CSVSPTSGGIETQYF
TRBJ2-1	TRBV12-3/TRBV12-4	few	NA	13	TGTGCCAGCAGTTTTGTGTTGGGAAATGAGCAGTTCTTC	CASSFVLGNEQFF
TRBJ2-7	TRBV3-1	NA	NA	13	TGTGCCAGCAGCCAAGTAAAACACCACGAGCAGTACTTC	CASSQVKHHEQYF
TRBJ1-1	TRBV11-2	few	NA	13	TGTGCCAGCAGCTTAGATAAGAACACTGAAGCTTTCTTT	CASSLDKNTEAFF
TRBJ2-7	TRBV7-2	few	NA	15	TGTGCCAGCAGCTACGGGTTTAGGGGGTCCTACGAGCAGTACTTC	CASSYGFRGSYEQYF
TRBJ2-3	TRBV10-3	few	NA	14	TGTGCCATCAGTGAAAGGGTAGACACAGATACGCAGTATTTT	CAISERVDTDTQYF
TRBJ2-3	TRBV20-1	NA	NA	14	TGCAGTGCTAGAGATCTCCCCGACACAGATACGCAGTATTTT	CSARDLPDTDTQYF
TRBJ1-4	TRBV7-2	NA	NA	13	TGTGCCAGCAGCTTACAAACCCGGGAAAAACTGTTTTTT	CASSLQTREKLFF
TRBJ2-3	TRBV9	NA	NA	13	TGTGCCAGCAGCGTAGATGAAGGCTTTACGCAGTATTTT	CASSVDEGFTQYF